One TCR beta chain is described in this entry. Its antigen is still unknown. No qualities accompany the bases; no much larger clone lies one base away. The sample comes from a study of OX40 agonist ivuxolimab in advanced cancers. For the study in its entirety: Ivuxolimab, which targeted the costimulatory receptor OX40 (CD134), was an agonistic, fully human IgG2 monoclonal antibody. Intravenous ivuxolimab was administered to patients every 2 weeks at six dose levels: 0.01, 0.1, 0.3, 1.5, 3 and 10 mg/kg. Of the approximately 54 patients in dose escalation, some 20 had hepatocellular carcinoma, about 15 had melanoma, 9 had renal cell carcinoma and 9 had head and neck cancer. In the dose-escalation cohort, 65% to 90% of patients were male, and the mean age was approximately 60 years, with a range of 23 to 79. Prior anti-PD-1, anti-PD-L1 or anti-CTLA-4 therapy was permitted, and approximately 42% of dose-escalation patients had received checkpoint inhibitors. Partial responses were achieved by three dose-escalation patients, of whom one had hepatocellular carcinoma and two had cutaneous melanoma. Peripheral TCRbeta sequencing was intended to test whether TCR sequence diversity was altered and clonal T-cell expansion was caused by ivuxolimab. The paper covers the monotherapy dose-escalation part of the phase I ivuxolimab trial, which included N = 52 patients.

The trial excluded patients who had a history of autoimmune disease or who were on systemic immunosuppression. Peripheral blood for TCR sequencing was collected from all dose cohorts at baseline, on cycle 4 day 1, and on cycle 7 day 1. Samples came from an open-label, multicenter, first-in-human phase I dose-escalation trial of ivuxolimab. Adults with locally advanced or metastatic head and neck squamous cell, hepatocellular, melanoma or renal cell carcinoma were enrolled in the trial. Before TCR sequencing, CD4+ and CD8+ T cells were separately sorted from peripheral blood. Summary of the overall study and its limitations: At doses of 0.1 to 3.0 mg/kg, clonal expansion of both CD4+ and CD8+ T cells in blood was seen between baseline and week 6. After ivuxolimab, more expanded clones were found on average in CD8+ T cells than in CD4+ T cells. The antigen specificity of the peripheral T cells that underwent clonal expansion was not determined. In partial responders in the 0.1-3.0 mg/kg groups, normalized peripheral clonal expansion was found to be among the lowest, especially among CD8+ T cells. Low levels of normalized T-cell clonal expansion were also shown by some nonresponding patients.

Genomic DNA was extracted from sorted cells for sequencing of the TCRbeta CDR3 region. TCRbeta CDR3 regions were sequenced using the immunoSEQ Assay. The clones in this table, taken by TCRdb from immuneACCESS, are in-frame only. Not every clone is retained; where verified, under half of the shortfall comes from an unresolved V gene, and the cause of the rest is unknown. The sample table holds 60,000 or so clones, of which roughly 84% were seen once. Together, the top ten hold more than 25% of the sample. The sequence was collected from an adult with an advanced solid tumor such as melanoma, head and neck, liver or kidney cancer. The material was CD4+ or CD8+ T cells sorted from blood, obtained in a trial of the OX40 agonist ivuxolimab.

The DNA reads as follows: TGTGCCAGCAGCGAAACTAGCGGGGGCCCGAACACCGGGGAGCTGTTTTTT. Translated, it gives CASSETSGGPNTGELFF. This chain is built from TRBV7-9 and TRBJ2-2; 11 middle bases align to TRBD2. V is trimmed back by 5 bases and J by 0 bases, and the junction contains 5 bases that no gene match accounts for. Including the terminal cysteine and phenylalanine, the CDR3 comprises 17 residues. Left in the record is the CDR3 DNA by itself, 51 bases read in frame from the first base. CDR1 and CDR2, per the germline V gene (reference sequence), are SEHNR and FQNEAQ.